The next 14 T cell receptor beta chains were all read from a single sample in a study of cytomegalovirus exposure and HLA in healthy donors. PCR employed 60 Vbeta and 13 Jbeta primers. Data came from immunoSEQ multiplex PCR; TCRdb stores just in-frame clones and leaves some out. This sample carries 80,000 to 95,000 clones, around 64% of them seen once, and the ten largest clones take around 2%. The source material was PBMCs. Receptor source: a human donor in good health.

The chain couples TRBV27 to TRBJ1-6, with D tentatively TRBD1 (5 bases). This CDR3 region has 16 residues. V lost 8 bases and J lost 2, with 16 bases in between. Germline-derived CDR1 and CDR2 are MNHEY and SMNVEV (reference sequence). The CDR3 sequence: CASGGGRSAYNSPLHF. Written as DNA, the CDR3 is TGTGCCAGCGGGGGGGGTAGGAGTGCCTATAATTCACCCCTCCACTTT.

The CDR3 reads CASSQTGGRTEAFF. DNA of the CDR3: TGTGCCAGCAGCCAGACAGGGGGCCGGACTGAAGCTTTCTTT. V is TRBV11-3 and J is TRBJ1-1; 10 bases are a match to TRBD1. Germline CDR1 reads SGHNT; CDR2 reads YENEEA. Trimming cost V 5 bases and J 5 bases; bases outside gene matches: 5. The CDR3 extends over 14 amino acids.

The chain uses TRBV10-3 and TRBJ1-1, with 7 nucleotides matching TRBD1. Germline trimming cut 7 bases from V and 2 bases from J; bases unmatched to any gene: 4. The CDR3 covers 13 residues. In germline, CDR1 is ENHRY, CDR2 SYGVKD. In nucleotides, the CDR3 is TGTGCCATCAAGGGGACAGCCAACACTGAAGCTTTCTTT. Its translation: CAIKGTANTEAFF.

This clone was detected a few times. The chain uses TRBV7-8 and TRBJ2-7; 7 bases are shared with TRBD1. V was pared by 1 base and J by 0 bases, with 3 bases of the junction left unmatched. Per the germline V gene, CDR1 is SGHVS and CDR2 is FQNEAQ. This CDR3 is built from 15 residues. CDR3 amino acids: CASSLVGQPSYEQYF. The CDR3 DNA sequence: TGTGCCAGCAGCTTAGTGGGACAGCCCTCCTACGAGCAGTACTTC.

The rearrangement uses TRBV12-5 and TRBJ2-2; no definite D call. Germline V CDR1 and CDR2: LGHNT, FRNRAP. The CDR3 totals 13 residues. The V gene lost 6 bases and the J gene lost 1 base, with 6 bases spanning the gap. For the CDR3, the DNA is TGTGCTAGTGGGGCAGGGAACACCGGGGAGCTGTTTTTT. Translated: CASGAGNTGELFF. The full variable domain, rest sourced from reference TRBV12-5 and TRBJ2-2, is DARVTQTPRHKVTEMGQEVTMRCQPILGHNTVFWYRQTMMQGLELLAYFRNRAPLDDSGMPKDRFSAEMPDATLATLKIQPSEPRDSAVYFCASGAGNTGELFFGEGSRLTVL.

The rearrangement uses TRBV11-2 and TRBJ2-1; D gene unclear. The CDR3 has 14 amino acids. CDR1 and CDR2 (germline): SGHAT, FQNNGV. Trimming took 7 bases from V and 0 from J, leaving 10 bases between them. In DNA, the CDR3 is TGTGCCAGCACCCCATTGAGCTCCTACAATGAGCAGTTCTTC. It is translated as CASTPLSSYNEQFF.

This clone was seen once. A read error may account for a junction end that differs from germline. The same CDR3 arises from other DNA sequences in this sample as well. V and J are TRBV10-3 and TRBJ2-7; 7 positions agree with TRBD1. Germline CDR1 is ENHRY and CDR2 is SYGVKD. The CDR3 contains 14 residues. DNA of the CDR3: TGCGCCATCAGTGAGTATAGACAGGGAGACGAGCAGTACTTC. Encoded protein: CAISEYRQGDEQYF.

The table lists this clone with a few counts. The chain uses TRBV5-1 and TRBJ1-2; 9 bases are a match to TRBD1. The CDR3 spans 16 residues. The germline gives CDR1 SGHRS, CDR2 YFSETQ. J gave up 8 bases and V 0 bases, and 11 bases lay outside the gene matches. The CDR3 DNA reads TGCGCCAGCAGCTTGGCCATAGGGACAGGGATAGGAGGCTACACCTTC. It translates to CASSLAIGTGIGGYTF.

This chain joins TRBV5-6 and TRBJ2-4; 11 positions agree with TRBD1. CDR1 is SGHDT and CDR2 is YYEEEE in the germline V gene. This CDR3 is built from 15 residues. J lost 9 bases, V lost 4 bases, and 9 bases had no gene match. This CDR3 reads CASSPGQGAYGIQYF. The CDR3 DNA reads TGTGCCAGCAGCCCTGGACAGGGGGCTTATGGCATTCAGTACTTC.

The chain carries TRBV7-9 and TRBJ1-4; possible D gene TRBD1, 6 bases. CDR3 length equals 15 residues. Germline CDR1 is SEHNR and CDR2 is FQNEAQ (reference sequence). V dropped 5 bases and J dropped 5 bases, with 15 bases sitting between them. CDR3 DNA sequence: TGTGCCAGCAGCCCGCCCGGACAGACGAATGAAAAACTGTTTTTT. Its protein is CASSPPGQTNEKLFF.

This chain links TRBV10-3 with TRBJ1-6; D is perhaps TRBD1 (5 bases). Germline V gene lookup returns CDR1 ENHRY and CDR2 SYGVKD. The CDR3 consists of 13 residues. The ends were cut back, 4 bases at V and 8 bases at J, with 9 bases in the middle. The CDR3 DNA is TGTGCCATCAGTGGACCGGGGGATTCACCCCTCCACTTT. It translates to CAISGPGDSPLHF.

The rearrangement joins TRBV28 to TRBJ2-1, with no clear D. Deletions cut 5 bases from V and 0 bases from J, with 2 bases between. The germline CDR1 and CDR2 sequences are MDHEN and SYDVKM. CDR3 length: 12 residues. CDR3 sequence: CASSLSYNEQFF. CDR3 nucleotide sequence: TGTGCCAGCAGTCTCTCCTACAATGAGCAGTTCTTC.

V is TRBV19 and J is TRBJ2-3; 11 bases are a match to TRBD2. The J segment lost 3 bases and the V segment lost 3 bases, leaving 5 bases of the junction unmatched. CDR3 length equals 16 residues. Germline V gene data show CDR1 as LNHDA and CDR2 as SQIVND (reference sequence). The CDR3 coding sequence is TGTGCCAGTAGTATGTTCACTAGCGGGGGTACAGATACGCAGTATTTT. Amino acids: CASSMFTSGGTDTQYF.

The chain has TRBV18 and TRBJ1-2, with D possibly matching TRBD1 (5 bases). The CDR3 is 15 amino acids. Germline V gene data show CDR1 as KGHSH and CDR2 as LQKENI. V lost 2 bases to trimming and J lost 0 bases, with 10 bases between them. The CDR3 here is CASSPYVGPNYGYTF. The CDR3 region has the DNA TGTGCCAGCTCACCATATGTGGGGCCTAACTATGGCTACACCTTC.